Below are 11 T cell receptor beta chains sequenced from a single sample in a study of shared clonotypes between healthy human individuals. Sequencing was performed with immunoSEQ multiplex PCR; in TCRdb, only in-frame clones are kept and a portion is missing. The sample includes over 2 million clones, 80% to 95% of them seen just once. The specimen sequenced was naive CD4+ T cells from PBMCs. Sample subset: CD45RA+ positively selected. The receptors originated from a man between 18 and 29 years old in good health. Some clones in this sample may be carry-over from other donors' samples.

This clone was counted only a few times. Different DNA sequences within this sample yield the same CDR3. The J gene is TRBJ1-2, the V gene TRBV6-5; TRBD1 matches 7 bases. The CDR3 covers 14 residues. Germline V gives CDR1 MNHEY, CDR2 SVGAGI. J was trimmed by 2 bases and V by 0 bases; bases with no gene match: 0. CDR3 sequence reads: CASSYSGQNYGYTF. The CDR3 DNA is TGTGCCAGCAGTTACTCGGGACAGAACTATGGCTACACCTTC.

V usage is TRBV6-6 and J usage is TRBJ2-2; 14 nucleotides align to TRBD2. CDR3 length: 15 amino acids. V was pared by 5 bases and J by 5 bases, with 1 base of the junction left unmatched. Germline CDR1 and CDR2: MNHNY and SVGAGI (reference sequence). The DNA for the CDR3 is TGTGCCAGCAGTAGACTAGCGGGGGGGACCGGGGAGCTGTTTTTT. Amino acids: CASSRLAGGTGELFF.

In its sample, this clone was seen once. V usage is TRBV19 and J usage is TRBJ1-2; D not resolved. The CDR3 covers 15 residues. CDR1 is LNHDA and CDR2 is SQIVND in the germline V gene (reference sequence). V was clipped by 3 bases and J by 7 bases, with 18 bases between them. The CDR3 protein is CASSIKGPGVSGYTF. CDR3 DNA: TGTGCCAGTAGTATTAAGGGCCCCGGGGTTTCTGGCTACACCTTC.

The V gene is TRBV7-2, the J gene TRBJ2-7; D call uncertain. The germline CDR1 and CDR2 sequences are SGHTA and FQGNSA. This CDR3 comprises 12 residues. V was shortened by 5 bases and J by 3 bases, with 8 bases between the two germline ends. In DNA, the CDR3 is TGTGCCAGCAGCCCTCAAAACTACGAGCAGTACTTC. Translated, it gives CASSPQNYEQYF.

The chain joins TRBV7-2 to TRBJ2-3; 8 positions agree with TRBD2. From germline, CDR1 is SGHTA and CDR2 FQGNSA. Unmatched junction bases numbered 8, after V lost 0 bases and J lost 0 bases. The CDR3 totals 18 residues. The DNA of the CDR3 is TGTGCCAGCAGCTTAGCCCTAGCGGGCCACACTAGCACAGATACGCAGTATTTT. Residues: CASSLALAGHTSTDTQYF. Drawing the rest from reference TRBV7-2 and TRBJ2-3, the complete variable domain is GAGVSQSPSNKVTEKGKDVELRCDPISGHTALYWYRQSLGQGLEFLIYFQGNSAPDKSGLPSDRFSAERTGGSVSTLTIQRTQQEDSAVYLCASSLALAGHTSTDTQYFGPGTRLTVL.

This clone has just one count. The gene calls are TRBV9 and TRBJ2-7, with TRBD2 as a possible D gene (6 bases). The CDR3 consists of 14 residues. Trimming cost V 3 bases and J 2 bases, with 12 bases left between them. From germline, CDR1 is SGDLS and CDR2 YYNGEE. The CDR3 here is CASSANWGAYEQYF. In DNA form, the CDR3 reads TGTGCCAGCAGCGCGAACTGGGGGGCCTACGAGCAGTACTTC.

V gene TRBV11-2 combines with J gene TRBJ2-7, with 8 bases lining up with TRBD1. The CDR3 runs 15 residues. V gave up 5 bases and J gave up 1 base; unmatched junction bases: 7. Germline lookup yields CDR1 SGHAT and CDR2 FQNNGV. CDR3 amino acids: CASSRNRDRSYEQYF. CDR3 coding DNA: TGTGCCAGCAGCCGGAACCGGGACAGGTCCTACGAGCAGTACTTC. Drawing the rest from reference TRBV11-2 and TRBJ2-7, the complete variable domain is EAGVAQSPRYKIIEKRQSVAFWCNPISGHATLYWYQQILGQGPKLLIQFQNNGVVDDSQLPKDRFSAERLKGVDSTLKIQPAKLEDSAVYLCASSRNRDRSYEQYFGPGTRLTVT.

The chain recombines TRBV20-1 with TRBJ2-1; a possible D gene is TRBD2 (5 bases). The V gene lost 3 bases and the J gene lost 10 bases, with 10 bases spanning the gap. Germline lookup yields CDR1 DFQATT and CDR2 SNEGSKA (reference sequence). CDR3 length equals 11 residues. CDR3: CSASSQREQFF. In DNA, the CDR3 is TGCAGTGCTAGCTCCCAGCGGGAGCAGTTCTTC.

The chain joins TRBV5-4 to TRBJ1-2, with TRBD1 identical over 8 bases. Germline V gene sequence: CDR1 SGHNT, CDR2 YYREEE (reference sequence). The CDR3 is made up of 14 amino acids. V trimming: 4 bases; J trimming: 0 bases; junction bases outside the gene matches: 2. The CDR3 DNA follows: TGTGCCAGCAGCGAGGGACAGGCTAACTATGGCTACACCTTC. This encodes CASSEGQANYGYTF.

A remark on this clone: Other nucleotide sequences from this sample produce the same CDR3. The chain links TRBV6-5 to TRBJ1-4; 8 bases are a match to TRBD1. CDR1 is MNHEY, CDR2 SVGAGI, per germline. This CDR3 region has 15 residues. The J segment lost 8 bases and the V segment lost 0 bases, leaving 5 bases of the junction unmatched. The CDR3 loop is CASSYSAGGSEKLFF. The CDR3 DNA follows: TGTGCCAGCAGTTACTCGGCAGGGGGCAGCGAAAAACTGTTTTTT.

CDR3 sequence: CASSFGGLGQYF. CDR3 DNA: TGTGCCAGCAGTTTTGGGGGGCTGGGGCAGTACTTC. The chain uses TRBV28 and TRBJ2-7; D tentatively reads TRBD1 or TRBD2 (6 bases each). V was clipped by 3 bases and J by 9 bases, with 12 bases between them. The V gene's germline CDR1 is MDHEN and CDR2 SYDVKM. The CDR3 is 12 residues long.